Listed below are T cell receptor beta chains from one sample, sequenced in a study of blood T cell repertoires in COVID-19. Assay used: immunoSEQ multiplex PCR; TCRdb lists only in-frame clones, some missing. The sample contains 150,000 to 200,000 clones, more than 75% of which appear only once. What was sequenced was PBMCs or T cells enriched from blood (not recorded which). Receptors originate from a young woman who had recovered from COVID-19. Each CDR3 is given with its conserved first and last residue. Fields, in order: V gene, clone size, D gene, J gene, CDR3 protein, CDR3 DNA. A D gene is named only where the DNA matches it firmly. Size is omitted from some rows. Given values are once, few, many or a class for expanded clones.

TRBV6-5,few,TRBD1,TRBJ2-7,CASRPGQGYEQYF,TGTGCCAGCAGGCCGGGACAGGGCTACGAGCAGTACTTC
TRBV7-9,once,TRBD2,TRBJ2-7,CASSFTSGAPYEQYF,TGTGCCAGCAGCTTTACTAGCGGGGCCCCCTACGAGCAGTACTTC
TRBV7-9,-,TRBD1,TRBJ1-2,CASSPTPGQEKYGYTF,TGTGCCAGCAGCCCCACGCCGGGACAGGAAAAATATGGCTACACCTTC
TRBV3-1/TRBV3-2,-,-,TRBJ2-1,CASRYRESNEQFF,TGTGCCAGCAGGTACAGGGAATCCAATGAGCAGTTCTTC
TRBV12-3/TRBV12-4,-,-,TRBJ2-3,CASSSDSHTQYF,TGTGCCAGCAGTTCGGACTCCCATACGCAGTATTTT
TRBV7-6,-,TRBD1,TRBJ2-2,CASSRQGALTGELFF,TGTGCCAGCAGCCGACAGGGGGCCCTTACCGGGGAGCTGTTTTTT
TRBV5-4,-,-,TRBJ2-1,CASSLGPDNEQFF,TGTGCCAGCAGCTTGGGGCCCGACAATGAGCAGTTCTTC
TRBV19,-,TRBD1,TRBJ1-5,CASCRDSHSNQPQHF,TGTGCCAGTTGCCGGGACAGTCACAGCAATCAGCCCCAGCATTTT
TRBV27,-,-,TRBJ1-5,CASRNTGKDQPQHF,TGTGCCAGCAGAAATACAGGGAAGGATCAGCCCCAGCATTTT
TRBV7-6,once,TRBD2,TRBJ2-1,CASSFPSGGTNNEQFF,TGTGCCAGCAGCTTCCCGTCTGGCGGGACTAACAATGAGCAGTTCTTC
TRBV28,-,-,TRBJ1-2,CASSLYGVGRDYGYTF,TGTGCCAGCAGTTTATACGGGGTTGGGAGGGACTATGGCTACACCTTC
TRBV29-1,-,-,TRBJ2-7,CSVAGGQVHYEQYF,TGCAGCGTTGCAGGAGGTCAGGTGCACTACGAGCAGTACTTC
TRBV2,-,TRBD2,TRBJ2-1,CASSEQTSGSYNEQFF,TGTGCCAGCAGTGAACAAACTAGCGGGTCCTACAATGAGCAGTTCTTC
TRBV18,-,TRBD1,TRBJ2-2,CASSRTGQMNTGELFF,TGTGCCAGCTCACGGACGGGACAGATGAACACCGGGGAGCTGTTTTTT
TRBV9,-,TRBD1,TRBJ2-1,CASSAGQGGYNEQFF,TGTGCCAGCAGCGCAGGACAGGGGGGATACAATGAGCAGTTCTTC
TRBV6-1,few,TRBD1,TRBJ2-6,CASSGITGAGANVLTF,TGTGCCAGCAGTGGAATTACAGGGGCTGGGGCCAACGTCCTGACTTTC
TRBV12-3/TRBV12-4,-,-,TRBJ2-5,CASRDHGQETQYF,TGTGCCAGCAGAGATCACGGGCAAGAGACCCAGTACTTC
TRBV3-1/TRBV3-2,-,-,TRBJ2-7,CASSQGGRAAYEQYF,TGTGCCAGCAGCCAAGGCGGCAGGGCCGCCTACGAGCAGTACTTC
TRBV12-3/TRBV12-4,-,-,TRBJ1-1,CASSSMNTEAFF,TGTGCCAGCAGTTCAATGAACACTGAAGCTTTCTTT
TRBV7-9,-,-,TRBJ2-2,CASTGTSGELFF,TGTGCCAGCACGGGGACTTCCGGGGAGCTGTTTTTT
TRBV5-1,few,TRBD2,TRBJ2-1,CASSLEESGKRGEQFF,TGCGCCAGCAGCTTGGAGGAAAGCGGGAAACGGGGTGAGCAGTTCTTC
TRBV5-6,-,TRBD1,TRBJ1-2,CASSSGTVYGYTF,TGTGCCAGCAGCTCCGGGACAGTCTATGGCTACACCTTC
TRBV11-2,-,-,TRBJ2-4,CASSLLTGRVNIQYF,TGTGCCAGCAGCTTACTCACAGGGCGCGTAAACATTCAGTACTTC
TRBV13,-,TRBD2,TRBJ2-5,CASSLGGLAGGETQYF,TGTGCCAGCAGCTTAGGGGGGCTAGCGGGAGGAGAGACCCAGTACTTC
TRBV4-1,-,TRBD2,TRBJ2-5,CASSQVGTSARKTQYF,TGCGCCAGCAGCCAAGTCGGGACTAGTGCGCGGAAGACCCAGTACTTC
TRBV19,few,-,TRBJ1-6,CASSMAAEASYNSPLHF,TGTGCCAGTAGTATGGCAGCGGAAGCCTCCTATAATTCACCCCTCCACTTT
TRBV4-1,once,-,TRBJ2-2,CASRRETDREGPGELFF,TGCGCCAGCAGACGGGAGACAGACAGGGAAGGGCCCGGGGAGCTGTTTTTT
TRBV28,-,TRBD2,TRBJ2-5,CASSFKLFVGGSAETQYF,TGTGCCAGCAGTTTTAAGCTATTTGTCGGCGGGAGTGCGGAGACCCAGTACTTC
TRBV6-5,few,TRBD2,TRBJ2-2,CASSLAGGVTGELFF,TGTGCCAGCAGTCTCGCGGGAGGGGTCACCGGGGAGCTGTTTTTT
TRBV28,-,-,TRBJ2-2,CASSTTSLGTGELFF,TGTGCCAGCAGCACTACTAGCCTCGGCACCGGGGAGCTGTTTTTT
TRBV19,-,-,TRBJ1-5,CASSTNRGGLMGLSNQPQHF,TGTGCCAGTAGTACGAACCGGGGGGGCCTCATGGGGCTTAGCAATCAGCCCCAGCATTTT
TRBV9,-,TRBD2,TRBJ2-3,CASSSGDSTDTQYF,TGTGCCAGCAGTAGCGGGGATAGCACAGATACGCAGTATTTT
TRBV9,-,-,TRBJ1-4,CASSAQVGTNEKLFF,TGTGCCAGCAGCGCACAGGTTGGGACTAATGAAAAACTGTTTTTT
TRBV5-7,-,TRBD1,TRBJ2-7,CASSLGTGVNEQYF,TGTGCCAGCAGCTTGGGGACAGGGGTGAACGAGCAGTACTTC
TRBV12-2,few,-,TRBJ1-2,CASRLALGTGYGYTF,TGTGCAAGTCGCTTAGCGTTAGGGACAGGCTATGGCTACACCTTC
TRBV9,-,TRBD2,TRBJ2-5,CASSVASGRETQYF,TGTGCCAGCAGCGTAGCCAGCGGGAGAGAGACCCAGTACTTC
TRBV19,once,TRBD1,TRBJ1-5,CASSIDPGQGLGSNQPQHF,TGTGCCAGTAGTATAGACCCGGGACAGGGGCTTGGCAGCAATCAGCCCCAGCATTTT
TRBV2,-,TRBD2,TRBJ2-3,CASSGGLVGGDTQYF,TGTGCCAGCAGTGGGGGACTAGTCGGGGGAGATACGCAGTATTTT
TRBV7-9,-,-,TRBJ1-2,CASSLSDSIYGYTF,TGTGCCAGCAGCTTAAGTGACAGCATATATGGCTACACCTTC
TRBV25-1,-,-,TRBJ1-2,CASSDTTGYYGYTF,TGTGCCAGCAGTGATACCACAGGGTACTATGGCTACACCTTC
TRBV27,-,TRBD1,TRBJ2-7,CASSLSPGQGNHEQYF,TGTGCCAGCAGTTTATCGCCGGGACAGGGTAACCACGAGCAGTACTTC
TRBV5-6,-,-,TRBJ2-1,CASSLVGGYEQFF,TGTGCCAGCAGCTTAGTCGGCGGTTATGAGCAGTTCTTC
TRBV5-6,-,TRBD1,TRBJ1-1,CASSFSFRGLTEAFF,TGTGCCAGCAGCTTCTCGTTCAGGGGGCTTACTGAAGCTTTCTTT
TRBV14,many,TRBD2,TRBJ2-1,CASSQGGSSYNEQFF,TGTGCCAGCAGCCAAGGCGGGAGCTCCTACAATGAGCAGTTCTTC
TRBV11-1,-,TRBD1,TRBJ2-1,CASSVGDRGSYNEQFF,TGTGCCAGCAGCGTAGGGGACAGGGGCTCCTACAATGAGCAGTTCTTC
TRBV7-6,few,TRBD1,TRBJ2-6,CASSLETGGTGANVLTF,TGTGCCAGCAGCTTAGAGACAGGGGGCACTGGGGCCAACGTCCTGACTTTC
TRBV11-2,-,-,TRBJ2-3,CASSLEGSHSYGTDTQYF,TGTGCCAGCAGCTTAGAGGGCTCCCACTCTTACGGCACAGATACGCAGTATTTT
TRBV18,-,TRBD2,TRBJ2-2,CASSPLASGRDTGELFF,TGTGCCAGCTCACCACTCGCGAGCGGGAGGGATACCGGGGAGCTGTTTTTT
TRBV7-8,few,-,TRBJ1-4,CASSLGFGQYEKLFF,TGTGCCAGCAGCTTAGGATTCGGACAGTATGAAAAACTGTTTTTT
TRBV28,once,-,TRBJ1-1,CASLSVGSGTEAFF,TGTGCCAGCTTAAGTGTTGGGTCAGGGACTGAAGCTTTCTTT
TRBV7-2,-,-,TRBJ2-1,CASSSGLNEQFF,TGTGCCAGCAGCTCGGGGTTGAATGAGCAGTTCTTC
TRBV3-1/TRBV3-2,-,-,TRBJ1-1,CASSQGGRKNTEAFF,TGTGCCAGCAGCCAAGGGGGCAGAAAGAACACTGAAGCTTTCTTT
TRBV6-5,-,-,TRBJ2-5,CASRPPSAYQETQYF,TGTGCCAGCAGACCCCCTAGCGCGTACCAAGAGACCCAGTACTTC
TRBV11-2,-,-,TRBJ2-5,CASSSTSGETQYF,TGTGCCAGCAGCTCGACGTCGGGGGAGACCCAGTACTTC
TRBV30,-,TRBD2,TRBJ2-7,CAWSVALAGGAYEQYF,TGTGCCTGGAGTGTAGCCTTAGCGGGAGGGGCCTACGAGCAGTACTTC